This TCR beta chain was obtained from a study of early T cells in non-severe SARS-CoV-2 infection. The V end lost 7 bases, the J end lost 4 bases, and 12 bases lay between the germline ends. The CDR3 consists of 13 residues. The V gene's germline CDR1 is SGHTA and CDR2 FQGNSA. TCRdb ran MiXCR on the 5' RACE reads and lists one entry per CDR3 protein. This sample has roughly 90,000 distinct CDR3 sequences; 14% to 15% occur once, and the top ten carry approximately 0.54%. This clonotype occurred a few times. The J gene is TRBJ2-3, the V gene TRBV7-2; D unresolved. Source material: whole blood. This receptor was taken from an adult who was a healthcare worker with PCR-confirmed SARS-CoV-2 infection or an uninfected control (not recorded which). The CDR3 reads CASTSLRSDTQYF. DNA of the CDR3: TGTGCCAGCACCTCCCTCCGTTCAGATACGCAGTATTTT. Filled out from reference TRBV7-2 and TRBJ2-3, the complete variable domain reads GAGVSQSPSNKVTEKGKDVELRCDPISGHTALYWYRQSLGQGLEFLIYFQGNSAPDKSGLPSDRFSAERTGGSVSTLTIQRTQQEDSAVYLCASTSLRSDTQYFGPGTRLTVL.